Below are 3 T cell receptor beta chains sequenced from a single sample in a study of T cells after yellow fever vaccination. One entry per CDR3 protein, called by TCRdb with MiXCR from the 5' RACE reads. The repertoire consists of some 560,000 distinct CDR3 sequences, with less than 20% occurring once and the leading ten covering around a sixth. The input for sequencing was PBMCs, taken about 5 days after the first yellow fever vaccination. Every receptor here comes from a man aged 18 to 30 who received the YFV17D yellow fever vaccine.

There are many counts of this clonotype. The rearrangement joins TRBV4-2 to TRBJ2-5; D is unresolved. Germline V gene data show CDR1 as LGHNA and CDR2 as YNFKEQ. The CDR3 runs to 13 residues. Trimming cost V 3 bases and J 5 bases, with 10 bases left between them. The CDR3 reads CASSQSVAETQYF. The CDR3 DNA follows: TGTGCCAGCAGCCAGAGTGTTGCGGAGACCCAGTACTTC.

This sequence joins TRBV12-3 or TRBV12-4 and TRBJ1-1, with unresolved D. The CDR3 is made up of 13 amino acids. Trimming left V 2 bases short and J 1 base short, with 5 bases between. The CDR3 spells CASSLWENTEAFF. The CDR3 coding sequence is TGTGCCAGCAGTTTATGGGAGAACACTGAAGCTTTCTTT.

The V and J genes are TRBV4-1 and TRBJ2-7; no reliable D call. Trimming stripped 4 bases from V and 6 bases from J, with 10 bases between. The germline V gene encodes CDR1 MGHRA and CDR2 YSYEKL. This CDR3 is 12 amino acids long. The CDR3 coding sequence is TGCGCCAGCAGCCGTGGACCTTTCGAGCAGTACGTC. This translates into CASSRGPFEQYV.